The T cell receptor beta chain under discussion was sequenced for a study of blood T cell repertoires in COVID-19. Study in general: Italy, Spain and the United States were the sources of the convalescent and acute COVID-19 samples.

Per the authors' pipeline: The assay estimated nucleated cells by amplifying reference gene primers. Measured with immunoSEQ multiplex PCR; TCRdb has only the in-frame clones, and not every one. V and J calls and clone size are as listed in that table; D and trimming were resolved from the DNA. Of 250,000 to 300,000 clones in the sample, about 88% were seen once. Germline-derived CDR1 and CDR2 are MGHRA and YSYEKL. With V trimmed by 0 bases and J by 8 bases, 8 bases remained unmatched. CDR3 length: 16 residues. Sequenced: peripheral blood. The sequence was collected from a woman aged 30 to 39 with COVID-19, enrolled during active disease. The V call is TRBV4-1, the J call TRBJ1-4; 8 nucleotides agree with TRBD1. DNA for the CDR3: TGCGCCAGCAGCCAAGATATTGGACAGGGTAGGGAAAAACTGTTTTTT. Translating gives CASSQDIGQGREKLFF.